Sequencing of this T cell receptor beta chain was carried out in a study of identical twins (TCRdb year 2016). Background on the whole study: The study deep-sequenced TCR alpha and beta repertoires from monozygotic twins, unrelated adults of various ages and cord blood to test whether fetal clonotypes persist. To rule out contamination, replicate twin experiments were performed at different times with different library preparation protocols.

Reading from cysteine to phenylalanine, the CDR3 counts 17 amino acids. Only the CDR3 region is kept as DNA, spanning 51 bases read in frame from base 1. Every donor in the study was a healthy Caucasian. Three pairs of female monozygotic twins, all aged roughly 18 to 29 years, were included in the twin cohort. Positive isolation kits from Invitrogen were used to isolate the CD4+ and CD8+ T cell populations. Libraries were made using 5' RACE. Sequencing was carried out with an Illumina HiSeq 2000. Template switching added a universal primer binding site, and the final cDNA carried a unique molecular identifier that allowed TCR cDNA molecules to be counted accurately. First-strand cDNA for TCR alpha and beta chains was synthesized from specific primers in the conserved constant-segment region. Each cDNA library was double barcoded, with a SMART-Mk sample barcode plus Illumina barcodes, to control for contamination. TruSeq adapter sequences, together with Illumina sample barcodes, were added in two successive PCR steps. The TCR alpha and beta cDNA libraries were sequenced on the Illumina HiSeq platform using custom primers. Concerning the study's data processing: Unique molecular identifiers were extracted from raw reads with MiGEC, and CDR3 positions were determined with MiXCR. For each individual, recombination models were inferred using an EM algorithm with the repgenHMM and IGoR tools. Shared clonotypes were analyzed with the tcR package in R, and sharing was normalized by the product of cloneset sizes. Out-of-frame nonproductive sequences were analyzed to study raw recombination free of thymic and clonal selection effects. Using fastp at Q25 and MiXCR, TCRdb reprocessed the public reads and kept productive beta chains. Each entry merges the rows of one CDR3 protein and shows their most common DNA and genes. The V and J calls, along with clone size, are taken from TCRdb and not from the paper's own processing. The sample includes about 520,000 distinct CDR3 sequences, with around 20% observed a single time. The ten largest clonotypes hold under 0.95% of the sample.

Points on this clonotype: No antigen is known for it. A read error may produce the germline difference seen at one junction end.

General conclusions and limits of the study: Abundant cord blood beta clonotypes carried fewer insertions; young adult naive repertoires showed a weaker similar trend, while memory repertoires showed none. Compared with coincidental sharing between unrelated individuals, an excess of low generation-probability sequences was observed among out-of-frame TCR alpha sequences shared between twins. Invariant T cells such as MAIT and iNKT could partly confound zero-insertion analyses, although diverse VJ usage argued against such confounding for most clonotypes. In beta out-of-frame sequences, excess twin sharing was weaker, because having fewer shared sequences lowered the signal-to-noise ratio. Because the same donors could not be followed over many years, the conclusions relied on cross-sectional statistical analysis. In monozygotic twins, out-of-frame TCR alpha sharing was systematically underestimated by recombination models, although the models agreed with sharing between unrelated individuals.

This sample was shared with a second study, whose subject was T cells expressing NK-cell markers. As that second study puts it: In sorted CD3+CD56+NKG2C+, CD3+CD56+NKG2C- and CD3+CD56-NKG2C+ T-cell subsets from 7 to 9 donors, TCR beta-chain repertoires were profiled. Of the eight sequenced donors, seven were found to be HCMV-seropositive and one was found to be HCMV-seronegative. To restrict sorting to alphabetaTCR-expressing T cells, an anti-gammadeltaTCR antibody was added in several experiments. In a handful of donors, the dominant CD3+CD56+NKG2C+ clonotypes were among the top 10 CD8+ clonotypes and accounted for roughly 1.0-7.5% of CD8+ T cells. Those dominant clonotypes were again the most abundant among CD3+CD56-NKG2C+ cells in several donors, at about 25-65%. It remained unclear whether the expanded NKG2C-expressing T cell clones were specific for HCMV antigens. All eight donors whose samples were sequenced were randomly selected healthy volunteers, three of them men and five women. HCMV-specific IgG was detected in serum with a commercial ELISA kit to determine HCMV serostatus. MIGEC was used to demultiplex reads and group reads by UMI, and MiTCR was used to assemble and quantify clonotypes. Only TCR cDNA sequences supported by at least two reads were kept to exclude erroneous sequences. Downstream repertoire analysis used the tcR package, and clonotypes were matched across fractions by CDR3 nucleotide sequence plus V segment. VDJmatch was used to annotate antigen specificity against VDJdb, with one amino acid substitution in CDR3 permitted.

The chain is made from TRBV5-7 and TRBJ2-5; the central 10 bases match TRBD2. TRBV5-7 carries the ORF label, with uncertain function. This clonotype was obtained from a woman aged 18-30 years in good health. Input material: CD4+ T cells sorted from blood. The DNA reads TGTGCCAGGAGCTCTGGGGTAGCGGGGGGCCGGGAAGAGACCCAGTACTTC. Its amino acids are CARSSGVAGGREETQYF.